One sample yielded the 13 T cell receptor beta chains listed below, sequenced in a study of blood T cell repertoires in COVID-19. The table came from immunoSEQ multiplex PCR; TCRdb's copy has only in-frame clones and leaves some out. The sample lists about 34,000 clones; 85% were seen once. The sequencing input was peripheral blood. The receptors were sampled from a human donor with acute or convalescent COVID-19. The donor label of this sample is uncertain.

This sequence joins TRBV5-6 and TRBJ1-1; D remains unclear. Looked up from germline, CDR1 is SGHDT and CDR2 is YYEEEE. V was pared by 4 bases and J by 1 base, with 14 bases between. This CDR3 contains 15 residues. The CDR3 DNA is TGTGCCAGCAGCCCCTCAGTCACCACGAACACTGAAGCTTTCTTT. This gives the protein CASSPSVTTNTEAFF.

This chain links TRBV2 with TRBJ1-6; unclear D gene. The germline gives CDR1 SNHLY, CDR2 FYNNEI. The CDR3 is 15 residues long. V was shortened by 4 bases and J by 8 bases, with 15 bases between the two germline ends. CDR3 loop: CASSGSSGGHSPLHF. CDR3 bases: TGTGCCAGCAGTGGTAGTTCGGGAGGCCATTCACCCCTCCACTTT.

The rearrangement joins TRBV3-1 (or the pseudogene TRBV3-2) to TRBJ2-1; the D gene is possibly TRBD1 (5 bases). Trimming took 4 bases from V and 7 from J, leaving 14 bases between them. This CDR3 is 14 amino acids long. The germline V gene encodes CDR1 LGHDT and CDR2 YNNKEL (reference sequence). CDR3 protein: CASSRPQTVNEQFF. The CDR3 DNA sequence: TGTGCCAGCAGCCGCCCCCAGACAGTTAATGAGCAGTTCTTC.

The chain employs TRBV10-2 and TRBJ2-7, with D perhaps TRBD2 (6 bases). CDR1 WSHSY and CDR2 SAAADI come from the germline V gene. V was cut by 6 bases and J by 0 bases, with 12 bases left in between. The CDR3 loop spans 14 amino acids. The CDR3 bases are TGCGCCAGCAGATCGGGGGTACACTCCTACGAGCAGTACTTC. As protein: CASRSGVHSYEQYF.

This chain uses TRBV7-2 with TRBJ2-2, with D uncertain. The CDR3 covers 13 residues. V shed 5 bases and J shed 0 bases, with 4 bases lying between them. Germline V gene lookup returns CDR1 SGHTA and CDR2 FQGNSA. CDR3 sequence: CASSPTNTGELFF. The DNA for the CDR3 is TGTGCCAGCAGCCCCACGAACACCGGGGAGCTGTTTTTT.

The chain joins TRBV7-2 to TRBJ2-5, with D tentatively TRBD1 (6 bases). This CDR3 is built from 16 residues. Between the trimmed V and J ends, which lost 5 bases and 2 bases, there was a span of 18 bases. Germline CDR1 reads SGHTA; CDR2 reads FQGNSA. The CDR3 bases are TGTGCCAGCAGCAACTGGGACATTTTTCTTCAAGAGACCCAGTACTTC. Protein sequence: CASSNWDIFLQETQYF. Full variable domain (outside the CDR3, taken from reference TRBV7-2 and TRBJ2-5): GAGVSQSPSNKVTEKGKDVELRCDPISGHTALYWYRQSLGQGLEFLIYFQGNSAPDKSGLPSDRFSAERTGGSVSTLTIQRTQQEDSAVYLCASSNWDIFLQETQYFGPGTRLLVL.

The rearrangement links TRBV3-1 (or the pseudogene TRBV3-2) to TRBJ1-1; 12 bases map to TRBD1. The trim removed 4 bases at V and 7 bases at J, leaving 13 bases unmatched. The CDR3 sequence is 17 residues long. Germline CDR1 reads LGHDT; CDR2 reads YNNKEL (reference sequence). CDR3 protein: CASSRSGQGAVWGEAFF. Here the CDR3 DNA reads TGTGCCAGCAGCCGTTCGGGACAGGGGGCAGTGTGGGGTGAAGCTTTCTTT.

This clone was recorded only once. The gene calls are TRBV6-1 and TRBJ2-7, with 7 bases aligning to TRBD1. The V and J ends lost 3 bases and 5 bases, in that order; junction bases with no gene match: 4. From germline, CDR1 is MNHNS and CDR2 SASEGT. The CDR3 runs to 13 residues. The CDR3 protein is CASSDGQVDEQYF. As DNA, the CDR3 is TGTGCCAGCAGTGACGGACAGGTGGACGAGCAGTACTTC.

The CDR3 DNA reads as TGCGCCAGCAGCCCTCGGGACAGGTCCTACGAGCAGTACTTC. The encoded protein is CASSPRDRSYEQYF. This chain links TRBV4-1 with TRBJ2-7; TRBD1 agrees at 8 bases. Per the germline V gene, CDR1 is MGHRA and CDR2 is YSYEKL. The CDR3 loop spans 14 amino acids. Trimming at V came to 4 bases and at J to 1 base, leaving 3 bases not matched to a gene.

The V gene is TRBV24-1, the J gene TRBJ2-5, with no clear D. CDR3 length: 15 residues. V lost 1 base, J lost 0 bases, and 8 bases lay in between. Looked up from germline, CDR1 is KGHDR and CDR2 is SFDVKD. The CDR3 region has the DNA TGTGCCACCAGTGATTTTAAAGCGTACCAAGAGACCCAGTACTTC. Encoded protein: CATSDFKAYQETQYF.

The chain couples TRBV6-5 to TRBJ1-6, with TRBD1 matching 9 bases. The J segment lost 8 bases and the V segment lost 7 bases, leaving 6 bases of the junction unmatched. The CDR3 extends over 14 amino acids. The germline gives CDR1 MNHEY, CDR2 SVGAGI. The CDR3: CASTRDREDSPLHF. The CDR3 bases are TGTGCCAGCACCAGGGACAGGGAAGATTCACCCCTCCACTTT.

V is TRBV5-5 and J is TRBJ2-1, with 8 positions matching TRBD2. CDR3 length: 15 amino acids. The germline CDR1 and CDR2 sequences are SGHKS and YYEKEE (reference sequence). The V and J ends lost 4 bases and 7 bases, in that order; junction bases with no gene match: 10. The CDR3 loop is CASSSIAGRLNEQFF. The CDR3 region has the DNA TGTGCCAGCAGCAGCATAGCGGGGAGGTTGAATGAGCAGTTCTTC.

The CDR3 spells CASRGWRPAKNIQYF. CDR3 bases: TGTGCCAGCAGAGGGTGGAGGCCGGCCAAAAACATTCAGTACTTC. The chain carries TRBV21-1 and TRBJ2-4; TRBD2 was called by the table and not checked on the DNA. TRBV21-1 has pseudogene status. The CDR3 is 15 amino acids.